The 31 T cell receptor beta chains presented below share a single source sample, sequenced in a study of blood T cell repertoires in COVID-19. Profiled with immunoSEQ multiplex PCR; TCRdb holds only in-frame clones, not every one. The repertoire holds approximately 240,000 clones, with around nine tenths as singletons. The sequencing sample was made of peripheral blood. Receptors were obtained from a woman aged 40-49 years who had recovered from COVID-19.

The J gene is TRBJ2-2, the V gene TRBV4-3; the D is unclear. The CDR3 has 15 residues. Germline CDR1 is LGHNA and CDR2 is YSLEER. V was trimmed by 2 bases and J by 3 bases, leaving 10 bases between them. This CDR3 reads CASSQYVPDTGELFF. The DNA for the CDR3 is TGCGCCAGCAGCCAATATGTTCCGGACACCGGGGAGCTGTTTTTT.

The V call is TRBV7-3, the J call TRBJ2-3; 8 positions agree with TRBD1. After removal of 4 bases from V and 6 bases from J, the junction contained 15 bases not matched to a gene. Germline values: CDR1 SGHTA, CDR2 FQGTGA. The CDR3 is made up of 17 amino acids. The CDR3 coding sequence is TGTGCCAGCAGCTCTAATACGCGCGGGACAGGTCTCGATACGCAGTATTTT. Amino acids: CASSSNTRGTGLDTQYF.

This clone has more than one count but fewer than ten. The chain recombines TRBV27 with TRBJ1-5, with no clear D. CDR3 length: 15 amino acids. The germline V and J ends were trimmed by 6 bases and 3 bases, with 15 bases remaining between them. Germline CDR1 reads MNHEY; CDR2 reads SMNVEV (reference sequence). Written as DNA, the CDR3 is TGTGCCAGCAGCATTAGTCCCTCCCCCAATCAGCCCCAGCATTTT. Amino acid sequence: CASSISPSPNQPQHF.

This CDR3 is CASSRDRGDGYTF. CDR3 in DNA: TGTGCCAGCAGCCGGGACAGGGGGGATGGCTACACCTTC. The chain employs TRBV7-8 and TRBJ1-2, with TRBD1 identical over 11 bases. The CDR3 consists of 13 residues. Germline V gene data show CDR1 as SGHVS and CDR2 as FQNEAQ. The junction had 2 bases not matched to a gene; V was cut back by 5 bases and J by 6 bases.

CDR3 sequence reads: CASSLGGGGNTIYF. The CDR3 DNA follows: TGTGCCAGCAGCTTAGGGGGAGGTGGAAACACCATATATTTT. The chain combines TRBV7-8 with TRBJ1-3; D is undetermined. The CDR3 contains 14 residues. The germline gives CDR1 SGHVS, CDR2 FQNEAQ. V shed 1 base and J shed 3 bases, with 7 bases lying between them.

V and J are TRBV7-3 and TRBJ2-3; TRBD2 matches at 8 bases. Trimming at V came to 0 bases and at J to 8 bases, leaving 16 bases not matched to a gene. This CDR3 spans 18 amino acids. Germline CDR1 reads SGHTA; CDR2 reads FQGTGA. The CDR3, as DNA: TGTGCCAGCAGCTTAACGTCAGGCCTAGCGGGTATACCAGGTACGCAGTATTTT. Its translation is CASSLTSGLAGIPGTQYF.

The chain recombines TRBV10-2 with TRBJ1-6, with D possibly matching TRBD1 (5 bases). Between the trimmed V and J ends, which lost 8 bases and 4 bases, there was a span of 12 bases. Germline V gene sequence: CDR1 WSHSY, CDR2 SAAADI. CDR3 length equals 14 residues. The CDR3 nucleotides are TGCGCCAGCTTCTCAGGGAATTATAATTCACCCCTCCACTTT. Protein product: CASFSGNYNSPLHF.

V is TRBV5-4 and J is TRBJ2-5, with 16 bases matching TRBD2. This CDR3 region has 17 residues. J gave up 4 bases and V 4 bases, and 7 bases lay outside the gene matches. CDR1 is SGHNT, CDR2 YYREEE, per germline (reference sequence). The CDR3 DNA sequence: TGTGCCAGCAGCCCCCCGGGACTAGCGGGGGGGCTAGAGACCCAGTACTTC. Translated: CASSPPGLAGGLETQYF.

This clone was observed once. This chain uses TRBV7-2 with TRBJ2-6; tentative D call: TRBD2 (7 bases). Germline CDR1 is SGHTA and CDR2 is FQGNSA. The CDR3 has 17 residues. The V and J ends lost 3 bases and 1 base respectively, with 13 bases between them. The CDR3 DNA reads TGTGCCAGCAGCTTCGGGGGGCTTGGATCTGGGGCCAACGTCCTGACTTTC. Its translation: CASSFGGLGSGANVLTF.

DNA for the CDR3: TGTGCCAGCAGTAAGGACAGGGGTAGCAATCAGCCCCAGCATTTT. Its protein product is CASSKDRGSNQPQHF. J is TRBJ1-5 and V is TRBV28; 9 bases fit TRBD1. V was clipped by 5 bases and J by 0 bases; unmatched bases: 2. Germline loops: CDR1 MDHEN, CDR2 SYDVKM. This CDR3 has 15 residues.

The V and J genes are TRBV19 and TRBJ1-1; the D is unclear. This CDR3 is built from 14 residues. Trimming took 5 bases from V and 0 from J, leaving 10 bases between them. The germline V gene has CDR1 LNHDA and CDR2 SQIVND (reference sequence). The DNA of the CDR3 is TGTGCCAGTAGTTTATTAGCGATGAACACTGAAGCTTTCTTT. This codes for CASSLLAMNTEAFF. Using reference TRBV19 and TRBJ1-1 for the parts outside the CDR3, the full variable domain is DGGITQSPKYLFRKEGQNVTLSCEQNLNHDAMYWYRQDPGQGLRLIYYSQIVNDFQKGDIAEGYSVSREKKESFPLTVTSAQKNPTAFYLCASSLLAMNTEAFFGQGTRLTVV.

This chain joins TRBV28 and TRBJ1-5; the match to TRBD1 covers 10 bases. J lost 4 bases, V lost 7 bases, and 4 bases had no gene match. Germline lookup yields CDR1 MDHEN and CDR2 SYDVKM. The CDR3 is made up of 14 amino acids. CDR3: CASKPGQGNQPQHF. CDR3 nucleotides: TGTGCCAGCAAGCCGGGACAGGGGAATCAGCCCCAGCATTTT.

This rearrangement joins TRBV14 to TRBJ2-3; D may be TRBD2 (6 bases). From germline, CDR1 is SGHDN and CDR2 FVKESK. The CDR3 is made up of 15 amino acids. Trimming pared 1 base from V and 3 bases from J, leaving 11 bases between. CDR3 in amino acids: CASSQGPGRTDTQYF. The CDR3 DNA sequence: TGTGCCAGCAGCCAAGGACCGGGGAGGACAGATACGCAGTATTTT.

V usage is TRBV7-9 and J usage is TRBJ2-7; 12 nucleotides agree with TRBD2. The V and J ends lost 5 bases and 4 bases, in that order; junction bases with no gene match: 9. Germline CDR1 and CDR2: SEHNR and FQNEAQ (reference sequence). The CDR3 length is 16 residues. The CDR3 here is CASSDTTSGREYEQYF. Here the CDR3 DNA reads TGTGCCAGCAGCGATACGACTAGCGGGAGAGAGTACGAGCAGTACTTC. Full variable domain (outside the CDR3, taken from reference TRBV7-9 and TRBJ2-7): DTGVSQNPRHKITKRGQNVTFRCDPISEHNRLYWYRQTLGQGPEFLTYFQNEAQLEKSRLLSDRFSAERPKGSFSTLEIQRTEQGDSAMYLCASSDTTSGREYEQYFGPGTRLTVT.

J is TRBJ2-3 and V is TRBV12-3 or TRBV12-4; TRBD2 might be the D (5 bases). Trimming cost V 11 bases and J 3 bases, with 12 bases left between them. The CDR3 runs to 12 residues. Here the CDR3 DNA reads TGTGCCGGCGGGCCCCATACAGATACGCAGTATTTT. It encodes CAGGPHTDTQYF.

The chain has TRBV5-1 and TRBJ1-4; possible D gene TRBD1, 6 bases. The CDR3 consists of 13 residues. The germline V gene encodes CDR1 SGHRS and CDR2 YFSETQ. V lost 4 bases and J 8 bases, leaving 12 bases between the germline ends. Written as DNA, the CDR3 is TGCGCCAGCAGCCCATCAGGGGAGGAAAAACTGTTTTTT. The encoded protein is CASSPSGEEKLFF.

For the CDR3, the DNA is TGTGCCAGCTCACCCGACCAAGGGACAGGCTACGAGCAGTACTTC. Translation: CASSPDQGTGYEQYF. The gene calls are TRBV18 and TRBJ2-7, with 8 bases matching TRBD1. V dropped 3 bases and J dropped 3; count of bases not matched to a gene: 7. The CDR3 is 15 amino acids. CDR1 and CDR2 (germline): KGHSH, LQKENI.

The chain couples TRBV10-1 to TRBJ2-1; maybe TRBD1 (6 bases). The CDR3 runs to 15 residues. V was clipped by 11 bases and J by 6 bases, with 23 bases between them. Germline V gene sequence: CDR1 WNHNN, CDR2 SYGVQD (reference sequence). CDR3 sequence: CAGFLYFGTTNEQFF. The CDR3 bases are TGCGCCGGCTTCCTCTATTTTGGGACAACCAATGAGCAGTTCTTC.

The gene calls are TRBV15 and TRBJ2-3, with D hard to call. With 6 bases removed from V and 0 bases from J, the gap between germline ends came to 10 bases. The germline V gene has CDR1 LNHNV and CDR2 YYDKDF (reference sequence). The CDR3 consists of 14 residues. Here the CDR3 DNA reads TGTGCCACCAGTGCCCGCAGGAGCACAGATACGCAGTATTTT. As protein: CATSARRSTDTQYF. Full variable domain (missing parts from reference TRBV15 and TRBJ2-3): DAMVIQNPRYQVTQFGKPVTLSCSQTLNHNVMYWYQQKSSQAPKLLFHYYDKDFNNEADTPDNFQSRRPNTSFCFLDIRSPGLGDTAMYLCATSARRSTDTQYFGPGTRLTVL.

The CDR3 sequence: CASSLGRDSSYEQYF. The CDR3 DNA sequence: TGCGCCAGCAGCTTGGGCCGGGACAGCTCCTACGAGCAGTACTTC. The chain recombines TRBV5-1 with TRBJ2-7; 7 nucleotides line up with TRBD1. The CDR3 length is 15 residues. CDR1 is SGHRS, CDR2 YFSETQ, per germline. V lost 0 bases and J lost 0; bases outside the gene matches: 3.

J is TRBJ2-6 and V is TRBV6-5; D possibly corresponds to TRBD2 (5 bases). The V gene lost 8 bases and the J gene lost 2 bases, with 13 bases spanning the gap. Germline lookup yields CDR1 MNHEY and CDR2 SVGAGI. The CDR3 extends over 15 amino acids. CDR3 in amino acids: CASCPGRPGANVLTF. CDR3 DNA sequence: TGTGCCAGCTGCCCGGGGAGACCTGGGGCCAACGTCCTGACTTTC.

The chain employs TRBV6-5 and TRBJ2-7, with no clear D. V lost 6 bases to trimming and J lost 5 bases, with 8 bases between them. CDR1 is MNHEY, CDR2 SVGAGI, per germline. The CDR3 totals 11 residues. This CDR3 is CASSLMNEQYF. CDR3 coding DNA: TGTGCCAGCAGCCTAATGAACGAGCAGTACTTC.

The rearrangement links TRBV27 to TRBJ1-5; D possibly corresponds to TRBD1 (5 bases). The germline V gene has CDR1 MNHEY and CDR2 SMNVEV (reference sequence). V was pared by 0 bases and J by 4 bases, with 10 bases between. The CDR3 has 15 residues. The CDR3: CASSLSRQPNQPQHF. Written as DNA, the CDR3 is TGTGCCAGCAGTTTATCTAGACAGCCTAATCAGCCCCAGCATTTT.

The chain has TRBV7-9 and TRBJ2-5; 8 nucleotides agree with TRBD1. The germline V gene has CDR1 SEHNR and CDR2 FQNEAQ (reference sequence). V shed 0 bases and J 2 bases; nucleotides not matched to a gene: 2. The CDR3 runs to 15 residues. The CDR3 is CASSLAGTGQETQYF. The CDR3, as DNA: TGTGCCAGCAGCTTAGCCGGGACAGGTCAAGAGACCCAGTACTTC.

The CDR3 DNA reads as TGTGCCAGCAGCCAACTAGTGAACTATGGCTACACCTTC. Protein sequence: CASSQLVNYGYTF. V usage is TRBV16 and J usage is TRBJ1-2; D is undetermined. The germline gives CDR1 KGHSY, CDR2 FQNENV. V gave up 2 bases and J gave up 2 bases, with 6 bases separating them. This CDR3 has 13 residues.

The chain combines TRBV30 with TRBJ2-5; 11 bases line up with TRBD2. V lost 2 bases, J lost 0 bases, and 2 bases stayed unmatched. The CDR3 is 15 residues long. Per germline, CDR1 GTSNPN and CDR2 SVGIG (reference sequence). CDR3 in DNA: TGTGCCTGGAGTCGGGGACTAGCGGACCAAGAGACCCAGTACTTC. Its translation is CAWSRGLADQETQYF.

The chain carries TRBV2 and TRBJ1-5; 9 bases agree with TRBD1. This CDR3 region has 14 residues. Per the germline V gene, CDR1 is SNHLY and CDR2 is FYNNEI. With 9 bases clipped from V and 2 bases from J, the junction kept 5 bases outside the gene matches. CDR3 in DNA: TGTGCCAGTAACAGGGGGCTGGGCAATCAGCCCCAGCATTTT. As protein: CASNRGLGNQPQHF.

The chain combines TRBV7-2 with TRBJ1-5, with a possible D match to TRBD1 (6 bases). Trimming took off 3 bases at V and 2 bases at J, with 11 bases between the two ends. The V gene's germline CDR1 is SGHTA and CDR2 FQGNSA. The CDR3 totals 15 residues. CDR3 in DNA: TGTGCCAGCAGCTTCCAGGGGTCTGGCAATCAGCCCCAGCATTTT. Translation: CASSFQGSGNQPQHF.

The V gene is TRBV21-1, the J gene TRBJ2-7; the D call TRBD2 from the table was never checked on the DNA. TRBV21-1 is tagged as a pseudogene. The CDR3 runs to 15 residues. This CDR3 reads CASRKEGRVYYEQYF. The CDR3 DNA reads TGTGCCAGCAGAAAGGAGGGCCGGGTCTACTACGAGCAGTACTTC.

J is TRBJ2-7 and V is TRBV9, with 7 bases matching TRBD1. J was trimmed by 7 bases and V by 0 bases; bases with no gene match: 10. CDR3 size: 15 residues. Germline CDR1 and CDR2: SGDLS and YYNGEE. Here the CDR3 DNA reads TGTGCCAGCAGCGTAGGCCAGGACAGGCTACAGGAGCAGTACTTC. Protein: CASSVGQDRLQEQYF. The full variable domain, completed using reference TRBV9 and TRBJ2-7, is DSGVTQTPKHLITATGQRVTLRCSPRSGDLSVYWYQQSLDQGLQFLIQYYNGEERAKGNILERFSAQQFPDLHSELNLSSLELGDSALYFCASSVGQDRLQEQYFGPGTRLTVT.

The chain couples TRBV28 to TRBJ2-1; 7 bases match TRBD1. This CDR3 has 14 amino acids. The trim removed 6 bases at V and 7 bases at J, leaving 9 bases unmatched. CDR1 and CDR2 from the germline V gene are MDHEN and SYDVKM. CDR3 region: CASRPTGSRNEQFF. The CDR3 bases are TGTGCCAGCAGACCGACAGGGTCGAGGAATGAGCAGTTCTTC.